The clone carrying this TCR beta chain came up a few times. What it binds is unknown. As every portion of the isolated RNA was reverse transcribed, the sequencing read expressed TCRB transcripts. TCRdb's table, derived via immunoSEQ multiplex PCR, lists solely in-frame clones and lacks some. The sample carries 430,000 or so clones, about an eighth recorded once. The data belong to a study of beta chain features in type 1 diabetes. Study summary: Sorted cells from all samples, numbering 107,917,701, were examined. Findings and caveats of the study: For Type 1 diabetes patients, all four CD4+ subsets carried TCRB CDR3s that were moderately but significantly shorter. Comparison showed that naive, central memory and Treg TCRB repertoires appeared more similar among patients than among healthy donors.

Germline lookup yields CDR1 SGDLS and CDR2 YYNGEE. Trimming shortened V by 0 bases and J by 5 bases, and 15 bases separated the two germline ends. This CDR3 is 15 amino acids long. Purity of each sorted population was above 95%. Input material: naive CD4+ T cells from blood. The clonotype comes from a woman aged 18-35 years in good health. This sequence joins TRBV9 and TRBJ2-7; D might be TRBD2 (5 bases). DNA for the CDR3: TGTGCCAGCAGCGTAGGGGCCCCGGGGTGGAACGAGCAGTACTTC. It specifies CASSVGAPGWNEQYF.